These T cell receptor beta chains were read from a single sample in a study of blood T cells in healthy people across ages. TCRdb ran MiXCR on the 5' RACE reads and lists one entry per CDR3 protein. The data show approximately 770,000 distinct CDR3 sequences, over 45% seen once. Sequenced input: blood. The origin of the receptors is a young man in good health. The CDR3 runs from the conserved cysteine through the conserved F or W. The order of the fields is clone size, D gene, CDR3 length, V gene, J gene, CDR3 protein, CDR3 DNA. A D gene is named only where the DNA matches it firmly. Not every row has a clone size; where given, it reads once, few, many or a size class.

abundance: .
d_gene: TRBD2
len: 14
v_gene: TRBV12-3/TRBV12-4
j_gene: TRBJ2-3
CDR3aa: CASNGGGAGDVQYF
CDR3nt: TGTGCCAGCAATGGCGGGGGGGCCGGAGATGTGCAGTATTTT

abundance: .
d_gene: TRBD2
len: 15
v_gene: TRBV20-1
j_gene: TRBJ2-5
CDR3aa: CCASGAAASGETQYF
CDR3nt: TGCTGTGCTAGTGGGGCGGCCGCTAGCGGAGAGACCCAGTACTTC

abundance: .
d_gene: TRBD1
len: 14
v_gene: TRBV5-5
j_gene: TRBJ1-6
CDR3aa: CASSSGTENSPLHF
CDR3nt: TGTGCCAGCAGCAGCGGGACAGAGAATTCACCCCTCCACTTT

abundance: .
d_gene: .
len: 15
v_gene: TRBV25-1
j_gene: TRBJ2-5
CDR3aa: CASSEFWGQQETQYF
CDR3nt: TGTGCCAGCAGTGAATTCTGGGGGCAACAAGAGACCCAGTACTTC

abundance: once
d_gene: .
len: 12
v_gene: TRBV29-1
j_gene: TRBJ2-7
CDR3aa: CSVEGQYNEQYF
CDR3nt: TGCAGCGTTGAAGGACAGTACAATGAGCAGTACTTC

abundance: .
d_gene: .
len: 12
v_gene: TRBV14
j_gene: TRBJ2-3
CDR3aa: CATGPNTDTQYF
CDR3nt: TGTGCCACCGGACCCAACACAGATACGCAGTATTTT

abundance: few
d_gene: TRBD1
len: 13
v_gene: TRBV4-2
j_gene: TRBJ2-7
CDR3aa: CASSRGLTYEQYF
CDR3nt: TGTGCCAGCAGTAGGGGGCTAACCTACGAGCAGTACTTC

abundance: few
d_gene: .
len: 12
v_gene: TRBV7-2
j_gene: TRBJ2-1
CDR3aa: CASSLYYSEQFF
CDR3nt: TGTGCCAGCAGCTTATATTATAGTGAGCAGTTCTTC

abundance: .
d_gene: .
len: 15
v_gene: TRBV16
j_gene: TRBJ1-4
CDR3aa: CASSQSGVQNEKLFF
CDR3nt: TGTGCCAGCAGCCAATCGGGGGTGCAAAATGAAAAACTGTTTTTT

abundance: .
d_gene: .
len: 13
v_gene: TRBV7-2
j_gene: TRBJ2-7
CDR3aa: CASSLWRRNEQYF
CDR3nt: TGTGCCAGCAGCTTATGGCGGAGGAACGAGCAGTACTTC

abundance: .
d_gene: TRBD1
len: 16
v_gene: TRBV18
j_gene: TRBJ2-5
CDR3aa: CASSPPSGTGVNVQYF
CDR3nt: TGTGCCAGCTCACCACCGTCAGGGACAGGGGTAAACGTGCAGTACTTC

abundance: once
d_gene: .
len: 16
v_gene: TRBV28
j_gene: TRBJ2-5
CDR3aa: CASSLIWRGAEETQYF
CDR3nt: TGTGCCAGCAGTCTCATATGGAGGGGGGCAGAAGAGACCCAGTACTTC

abundance: .
d_gene: TRBD2
len: 11
v_gene: TRBV2
j_gene: TRBJ2-1
CDR3aa: CASSPIAGMFF
CDR3nt: TGTGCCAGCAGCCCTATAGCGGGGATGTTCTTC

abundance: .
d_gene: .
len: 14
v_gene: TRBV7-2
j_gene: TRBJ1-2
CDR3aa: CASSAPGGRNGYTF
CDR3nt: TGTGCCAGCAGCGCTCCCGGGGGCAGGAATGGCTACACCTTC

abundance: .
d_gene: .
len: 14
v_gene: TRBV10-3
j_gene: TRBJ1-1
CDR3aa: CAISEGGGFTEAFF
CDR3nt: TGTGCCATCAGTGAGGGAGGGGGTTTCACTGAAGCTTTCTTT

abundance: .
d_gene: TRBD2
len: 15
v_gene: TRBV6-2/TRBV6-3
j_gene: TRBJ2-7
CDR3aa: CASSYSSGSTHEQYF
CDR3nt: TGTGCCAGCAGTTATTCAAGCGGGAGTACCCACGAGCAGTACTTC

abundance: .
d_gene: TRBD1
len: 13
v_gene: TRBV12-3/TRBV12-4
j_gene: TRBJ2-1
CDR3aa: CASGTGSDNEQFF
CDR3nt: TGTGCCAGCGGGACAGGGAGCGACAATGAGCAGTTCTTC

abundance: .
d_gene: TRBD2
len: 17
v_gene: TRBV7-8
j_gene: TRBJ2-1
CDR3aa: CASSSRRTSGGTNEQFF
CDR3nt: TGTGCCAGCAGCTCTCGTCGGACTAGCGGGGGGACCAATGAGCAGTTCTTC

abundance: .
d_gene: TRBD2
len: 17
v_gene: TRBV7-2
j_gene: TRBJ2-7
CDR3aa: CASSGILAGGKEYEQYF
CDR3nt: TGTGCCAGCAGCGGGATTTTAGCGGGAGGGAAGGAATACGAGCAGTACTTC

abundance: few
d_gene: .
len: 15
v_gene: TRBV3-1
j_gene: TRBJ1-2
CDR3aa: CASSYRSLNTYGYTF
CDR3nt: TGTGCCAGCAGCTACCGATCTCTCAACACCTATGGCTACACCTTC

abundance: many
d_gene: TRBD2
len: 14
v_gene: TRBV6-5
j_gene: TRBJ2-1
CDR3aa: CASSRTSGYNEQFF
CDR3nt: TGTGCCAGCAGCCGGACTAGCGGGTACAATGAGCAGTTCTTC

abundance: few
d_gene: TRBD1
len: 14
v_gene: TRBV18
j_gene: TRBJ1-2
CDR3aa: CASSPGTVLYGYTF
CDR3nt: TGTGCCAGCTCACCCGGGACAGTATTATATGGCTACACCTTC

abundance: few
d_gene: TRBD1
len: 15
v_gene: TRBV15
j_gene: TRBJ2-4
CDR3aa: CATSREGTGGNIQYF
CDR3nt: TGTGCCACCAGCAGAGAAGGTACAGGGGGAAACATTCAGTACTTC

abundance: .
d_gene: .
len: 13
v_gene: TRBV12-3/TRBV12-4
j_gene: TRBJ2-3
CDR3aa: CASSHVGTDTQYF
CDR3nt: TGTGCCAGCAGCCATGTGGGCACAGATACGCAGTATTTT

abundance: .
d_gene: .
len: 13
v_gene: TRBV7-2
j_gene: TRBJ2-3
CDR3aa: CASSFTETDTQYF
CDR3nt: TGTGCCAGCAGCTTTACTGAAACAGATACGCAGTATTTT

abundance: few
d_gene: .
len: 16
v_gene: TRBV7-2
j_gene: TRBJ2-1
CDR3aa: CASSQPPRGNYNEQFF
CDR3nt: TGTGCCAGCAGCCAACCGCCGAGGGGGAATTACAATGAGCAGTTCTTC

abundance: .
d_gene: TRBD2
len: 14
v_gene: TRBV19
j_gene: TRBJ2-1
CDR3aa: CASSLAGVNGEQFF
CDR3nt: TGTGCCAGTAGTCTGGCGGGAGTAAACGGTGAGCAGTTCTTC

abundance: once
d_gene: TRBD2
len: 13
v_gene: TRBV29-1
j_gene: TRBJ2-3
CDR3aa: CSVVVAGGDTQYF
CDR3nt: TGCAGCGTTGTAGTAGCGGGGGGTGATACGCAGTATTTT

abundance: .
d_gene: TRBD2
len: 15
v_gene: TRBV10-3
j_gene: TRBJ2-5
CDR3aa: CAISESIAGVETQYF
CDR3nt: TGTGCCATCAGTGAGTCGATAGCGGGGGTTGAGACCCAGTACTTC

abundance: .
d_gene: .
len: 14
v_gene: TRBV28
j_gene: TRBJ2-7
CDR3aa: CASSLSGSHHEQYF
CDR3nt: TGTGCCAGCAGTTTAAGTGGGAGTCATCACGAGCAGTACTTC

abundance: .
d_gene: .
len: 14
v_gene: TRBV6-2/TRBV6-3
j_gene: TRBJ1-2
CDR3aa: CASSYSGRSYGYTF
CDR3nt: TGTGCCAGCAGTTACTCTGGACGGAGCTATGGCTACACCTTC

abundance: .
d_gene: .
len: 16
v_gene: TRBV20-1
j_gene: TRBJ1-2
CDR3aa: CSASPGQTRFAYGYTF
CDR3nt: TGCAGTGCTAGCCCCGGACAGACCCGCTTCGCCTATGGCTACACCTTC

abundance: .
d_gene: .
len: 13
v_gene: TRBV7-2
j_gene: TRBJ1-2
CDR3aa: CASSTQPRSGYTF
CDR3nt: TGTGCCAGCAGCACACAACCCCGAAGTGGCTACACCTTC

abundance: .
d_gene: .
len: 10
v_gene: TRBV7-9
j_gene: TRBJ1-1
CDR3aa: CASSGSEAFF
CDR3nt: TGTGCCAGCAGCGGCAGCGAAGCTTTCTTT

abundance: .
d_gene: .
len: 11
v_gene: TRBV29-1
j_gene: TRBJ1-1
CDR3aa: CSVEGGPEAFF
CDR3nt: TGCAGCGTTGAGGGGGGCCCTGAAGCTTTCTTT

abundance: .
d_gene: TRBD2
len: 17
v_gene: TRBV10-3
j_gene: TRBJ2-1
CDR3aa: CAISEALAGAGVNEQFF
CDR3nt: TGTGCCATCAGTGAGGCCCTAGCGGGGGCCGGTGTTAATGAGCAGTTCTTC

abundance: .
d_gene: .
len: 17
v_gene: TRBV6-2/TRBV6-3
j_gene: TRBJ2-7
CDR3aa: CASSPRPRGSSYNEQYF
CDR3nt: TGTGCCAGCAGCCCCCGACCTCGGGGCAGCTCCTACAATGAGCAGTACTTC

abundance: few
d_gene: TRBD1
len: 12
v_gene: TRBV6-6
j_gene: TRBJ2-7
CDR3aa: CASGDSSYEQYF
CDR3nt: TGTGCCAGCGGGGACAGCTCCTACGAGCAGTACTTC

abundance: .
d_gene: .
len: 13
v_gene: TRBV6-1
j_gene: TRBJ2-5
CDR3aa: CASTPTLTETQYF
CDR3nt: TGTGCCAGCACCCCAACTTTGACGGAGACCCAGTACTTC

abundance: few
d_gene: .
len: 12
v_gene: TRBV2
j_gene: TRBJ2-7
CDR3aa: CASSNQDYEQYF
CDR3nt: TGTGCCAGCAGCAACCAGGACTACGAGCAGTACTTC

abundance: .
d_gene: .
len: 14
v_gene: TRBV20-1
j_gene: TRBJ2-1
CDR3aa: CSAPPGLAYNEQFF
CDR3nt: TGCAGTGCACCACCGGGACTGGCCTACAATGAGCAGTTCTTC

abundance: .
d_gene: .
len: 14
v_gene: TRBV20-1
j_gene: TRBJ1-2
CDR3aa: CSARDLDRGYGYTF
CDR3nt: TGCAGTGCTAGAGATCTTGATAGGGGCTATGGCTACACCTTC

abundance: .
d_gene: .
len: 12
v_gene: TRBV7-9
j_gene: TRBJ1-1
CDR3aa: CASSSPSVEAFF
CDR3nt: TGTGCCAGCAGCTCCCCGAGCGTTGAAGCTTTCTTT

abundance: .
d_gene: TRBD1
len: 14
v_gene: TRBV29-1
j_gene: TRBJ2-5
CDR3aa: CSEGGQGLWETQYF
CDR3nt: TGCAGCGAAGGGGGACAGGGCCTTTGGGAGACCCAGTACTTC

abundance: few
d_gene: TRBD2
len: 15
v_gene: TRBV20-1
j_gene: TRBJ2-3
CDR3aa: CSASGGSERTDTQYF
CDR3nt: TGCAGTGCTTCGGGAGGAAGCGAGAGGACAGATACGCAGTATTTT

abundance: .
d_gene: .
len: 13
v_gene: TRBV28
j_gene: TRBJ2-1
CDR3aa: CASSTHSAGPQFF
CDR3nt: TGTGCCAGCAGTACACACTCGGCGGGGCCCCAGTTCTTC

abundance: .
d_gene: TRBD2
len: 13
v_gene: TRBV6-6
j_gene: TRBJ2-5
CDR3aa: CASRRGDGKTQYF
CDR3nt: TGTGCCAGCCGACGGGGGGATGGAAAGACCCAGTACTTC

abundance: few
d_gene: TRBD1
len: 15
v_gene: TRBV7-2
j_gene: TRBJ2-5
CDR3aa: CASSLMGQGGETQYF
CDR3nt: TGTGCCAGCAGCTTAATGGGACAGGGGGGTGAGACCCAGTACTTC

abundance: .
d_gene: TRBD1
len: 14
v_gene: TRBV7-9
j_gene: TRBJ1-1
CDR3aa: CASSWGQGGGQAFF
CDR3nt: TGTGCCAGCAGCTGGGGACAGGGGGGCGGGCAAGCTTTCTTT

abundance: few
d_gene: TRBD2
len: 15
v_gene: TRBV11-2
j_gene: TRBJ2-1
CDR3aa: CASSLVVSGMNEQFF
CDR3nt: TGTGCCAGCAGCTTAGTCGTTAGCGGGATGAATGAGCAGTTCTTC

abundance: few
d_gene: .
len: 14
v_gene: TRBV20-1
j_gene: TRBJ2-7
CDR3aa: CSARGQLGAYEQYF
CDR3nt: TGCAGTGCCAGAGGACAACTAGGGGCCTACGAGCAGTACTTC

abundance: once
d_gene: TRBD1
len: 14
v_gene: TRBV18
j_gene: TRBJ2-7
CDR3aa: CASSPWDRGDEQYF
CDR3nt: TGTGCCAGCTCACCATGGGACAGGGGAGACGAGCAGTACTTC

abundance: once
d_gene: .
len: 15
v_gene: TRBV6-1
j_gene: TRBJ2-1
CDR3aa: CASSPGQGKVETQFF
CDR3nt: TGTGCCAGCAGTCCGGGGCAGGGTAAAGTGGAGACCCAGTTCTTC